The clone carrying this T cell receptor (beta chain) turned up a few times. These data originate in a study of blood T cell repertoires in COVID-19. Looking at the study overall: Material from acute and convalescent COVID-19 was sourced from the United States, Italy and Spain. PBMCs, B-cell-depleted T cells, or T cells provided the cDNA or gDNA that made up the material.

With 5 bases clipped from V and 3 bases from J, the junction kept 10 bases outside the gene matches. CDR1 and CDR2 (germline): SGHVS, FQNEAQ. The CDR3 runs to 16 residues. The authors' processing: How many nucleated cells were present was estimated from reference gene primer amplification. The repertoire was sequenced with immunoSEQ multiplex PCR; TCRdb's copy has only in-frame clones and lacks some. That table furnishes V, J and clone size, whereas the DNA furnished D and trimming. Of about 190,000 clones in the sample, approximately 80% were seen once. Material: peripheral blood. The receptor comes from a man in his fifties or sixties who had recovered from COVID-19. This chain uses TRBV7-8 with TRBJ2-3; 8 nucleotides align to TRBD1. The CDR3 sequence is CASSTRAGGRTDTQYF. The CDR3 region has the DNA TGTGCCAGCAGCACTCGGGCAGGGGGCAGAACAGATACGCAGTATTTT.